These 9 T cell receptor beta chains originate from one sample sequenced in a study of T cell responses to AZD1222 COVID-19 vaccine. Libraries were prepared by immunoSEQ multiplex PCR; TCRdb keeps only in-frame clonotypes and omits some of them. This table holds 95,000 to 150,000 clones, more than 80% found once. Sample: peripheral blood, taken on day 0 of AZD1222 vaccination. All receptors derive from an adult in good health.

The chain employs TRBV27 and TRBJ2-7; D may be TRBD2 (7 bases). The CDR3 runs 16 residues. V was cut by 6 bases and J by 3 bases, with 21 bases left in between. Germline-derived CDR1 and CDR2 are MNHEY and SMNVEV (reference sequence). The DNA of the CDR3 is TGTGCCAGCAGCGGGGGGCCGGGGTACGGAGGCTACGAGCAGTACTTC. Translated, it gives CASSGGPGYGGYEQYF.

This clone turned up a few times. The chain is built from TRBV7-3 and TRBJ2-7, with D perhaps matching TRBD2 (6 bases). V was shortened by 3 bases and J by 4 bases, with 10 bases between the two germline ends. The CDR3 sequence is 13 residues long. Germline V lookup: CDR1 SGHTA, CDR2 FQGTGA. The CDR3 DNA reads as TGTGCCAGCAGCTTGGGGGGTCCTTACGAGCAGTACTTC. Translation gives CASSLGGPYEQYF.

The V gene is TRBV30, the J gene TRBJ2-7, with TRBD2 matching over 8 bases. CDR3 length equals 17 residues. Germline CDR1 GTSNPN, CDR2 SVGIG (reference sequence). Trimming at V came to 2 bases and at J to 3 bases, leaving 15 bases not matched to a gene. CDR3 sequence reads: CAWSPPLGLAGGYEQYF. The CDR3 region has the DNA TGTGCCTGGAGTCCCCCCCTCGGTCTGGCGGGGGGCTACGAGCAGTACTTC.

This chain joins TRBV7-9 and TRBJ2-2; 8 positions agree with TRBD1. The CDR3 loop spans 15 amino acids. V gave up 0 bases and J gave up 6 bases; unmatched junction bases: 3. Germline loops: CDR1 SEHNR, CDR2 FQNEAQ (reference sequence). CDR3 loop: CASSLAGRGPGELFF. The CDR3 region has the DNA TGTGCCAGCAGCTTAGCGGGCAGGGGGCCCGGGGAGCTGTTTTTT.

The V and J genes are TRBV7-2 and TRBJ2-7, with D perhaps matching TRBD1 or TRBD2 (5 bases each). CDR3 size: 14 residues. V lost 3 bases and J lost 6, with 15 bases in between. From germline, CDR1 is SGHTA and CDR2 FQGNSA. Here the CDR3 DNA reads TGTGCCAGCAGCTTCGACCCCCGGGACCCCGAGCAGTACTTC. Residues: CASSFDPRDPEQYF.

The genes are TRBV18 and TRBJ1-1; perhaps TRBD1 as D (5 bases). Trimming took 1 base from V and 4 from J, leaving 10 bases between them. Germline lookup yields CDR1 KGHSH and CDR2 LQKENI. The CDR3 is made up of 14 amino acids. Written as DNA, the CDR3 is TGTGCCAGCTCACCACTTCAGGGTAGCACTGAAGCTTTCTTT. It translates to CASSPLQGSTEAFF.

This chain links TRBV7-9 with TRBJ2-7, with a possible D match to TRBD1 (5 bases). The V gene lost 2 bases and the J gene lost 2 bases, with 13 bases spanning the gap. This CDR3 has 15 amino acids. The V gene's germline CDR1 is SEHNR and CDR2 FQNEAQ (reference sequence). The CDR3 coding sequence is TGTGCCAGCAGCTTACGAAGTGACAGACCCTACGAGCAGTACTTC. It codes for CASSLRSDRPYEQYF.

V gene TRBV29-1 combines with J gene TRBJ2-7, with 8 bases lining up with TRBD1. The CDR3 loop spans 14 amino acids. V lost 7 bases and J lost 0; bases outside the gene matches: 8. Germline V gene data show CDR1 as SQVTM and CDR2 as ANQGSEA. In nucleotides, the CDR3 is TGCAGCGCCGTGTCCGGGACAGGCTCCTACGAGCAGTACTTC. It encodes CSAVSGTGSYEQYF.

The rearrangement joins TRBV5-8 to TRBJ2-1, with 7 nucleotides matching TRBD1. The V segment lost 0 bases and the J segment 0 bases; nucleotides outside the gene matches: 0. CDR3 size: 15 residues. CDR1 and CDR2 from the germline V gene are SGHTS and YDEGEE. The CDR3 sequence: CASSLDRGSYNEQFF. The CDR3 nucleotides are TGTGCCAGCAGCTTGGACAGGGGCTCCTACAATGAGCAGTTCTTC.